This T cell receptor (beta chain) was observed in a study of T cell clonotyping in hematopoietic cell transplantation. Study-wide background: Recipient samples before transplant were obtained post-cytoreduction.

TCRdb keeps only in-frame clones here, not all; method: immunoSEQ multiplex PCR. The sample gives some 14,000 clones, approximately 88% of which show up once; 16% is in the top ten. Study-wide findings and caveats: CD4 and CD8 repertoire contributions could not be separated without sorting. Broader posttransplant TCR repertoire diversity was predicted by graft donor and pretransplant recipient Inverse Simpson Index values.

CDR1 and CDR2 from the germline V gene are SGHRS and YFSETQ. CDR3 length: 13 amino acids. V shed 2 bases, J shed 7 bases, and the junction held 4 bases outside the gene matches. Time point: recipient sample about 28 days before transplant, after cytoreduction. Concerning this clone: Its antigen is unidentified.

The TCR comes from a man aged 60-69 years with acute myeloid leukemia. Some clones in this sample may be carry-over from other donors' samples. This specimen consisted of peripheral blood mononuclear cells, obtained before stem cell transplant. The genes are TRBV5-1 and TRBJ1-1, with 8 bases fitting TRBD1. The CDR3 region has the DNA TGCGCCAGCAGCTTACGGACAGGGAATGAAGCTTTCTTT. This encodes CASSLRTGNEAFF.